This T cell receptor beta chain was obtained from a study of T cells in Graves' hyperthyroidism and ophthalmopathy (dated by TCRdb to about 2019). About the study as a whole: Peripheral blood was collected at initial diagnosis, before any treatment. To identify TCR V-J signatures that set the groups apart, the researchers used a discovery cohort of about a hundred patients, made up of 40 to 45 with Graves' ophthalmopathy and about 60 with stable Graves' hyperthyroidism. TCR Vbeta CDR3 sequencing of 135 peripheral blood samples (over 40 ophthalmopathy, 75 or so hyperthyroidism and around 17 progressor patients) is reported in the paper. After sampling, hyperthyroidism patients received methimazole starting at 30 mg daily, and ophthalmopathy patients received high-dose intravenous methylprednisolone. In about 6 Graves' hyperthyroidism patients, the study also compared T-cell repertoires from thyroid tissue with T-cell repertoires from blood. An independent validation cohort of fewer than 20 hyperthyroidism patients and about 16 patients who later progressed to ophthalmopathy tested prospective prediction of ophthalmopathy. The 95 to 100 discovery patients were randomly divided into training and test sets at a 7:3 ratio.

On this clonotype: Its cognate antigen has yet to be identified. No per-base quality is available; no much larger clone lies one base away.

The CDR3 runs 17 residues from the cysteine to the phenylalanine. Only the CDR3 region is kept as DNA, spanning 51 bases read in frame from base 1. The CDR1 and CDR2 encoded by the germline V gene are MGHRA and YSYEKL. V lost 0 bases and J lost 4 bases; the stretch between them is 18 bases long. Hyperthyroidism patients were aged 18 to 65 years and newly diagnosed, with disease duration of less than 2 months. Exclusion was applied to patients with uncontrolled infections, other autoimmune diseases, pregnancy or lactation. Diagnoses relied on clinical symptoms, serum thyroxine and TRAb, thyroid ultrasound and orbital computed tomography. For progressor patients, blood was drawn at the first diagnosis of hyperthyroidism, before any ophthalmopathy symptoms had appeared. PBMCs were separated from 8 to 10 ml of fresh peripheral blood using Ficoll-Paque density gradient centrifugation. Progressor patients were defined as those initially diagnosed with Graves' hyperthyroidism in whom ophthalmopathy developed during follow-up. Total RNA was extracted using Trizol reagent, and RNA quality was assessed on an Agilent 2100 Bioanalyzer.

What the study reported, not specific to this receptor: No statistical method was used to set the sample size in advance, and investigators knew the group allocation. In cross-validation, a model built on a 13 V-J signature told ophthalmopathy apart from stable hyperthyroidism with approximately 90% sensitivity and roughly 81% specificity, and in testing the same model reached 80%/75%. During validation, the model predicted progression to ophthalmopathy a median of around six months ahead of onset, with approximately 70% sensitivity and less than 85% specificity. Most expanded thyroid clonotypes (frequency above 0.001) were also found in blood, which suggests that blood repertoires may mirror thyroid immune responses.

Amplification of TCR beta CDR3 regions was carried out from RNA transcripts. The first round of RT-PCR for the TCR CDR3 was performed with the HTBI primer set and the Qiagen OneStep RT-PCR kit. Libraries were constructed in a second round of multiplex PCR, after which size selection and purification were performed. Libraries were sequenced paired-end with 100 bp reads on an Illumina HiSeq2000. In the source study's methods: Raw data were processed with SOAPnuke, discarding reads with adapters, uncalled bases, mean Phred below 15, or no exact constant-primer or identifier match. COPE v1.2.5 was used to merge high-quality paired reads, and clonotypes were defined as unique nucleotide sequences. Clonotypes were aligned to IMGT TRBV, TRBD and TRBJ reference segments using MiTCR v1.1. Analysis was restricted to V-J combinations with a frequency above 0.0001, which covered 98% to 99.2% of repertoires. A TCS score was defined as the ratio of F50 (clonal expansion) to E x V (chaos), with BLOSUM62-based TCRdist applied between CDR3 peptides within each V-J. Welch's t-statistics and random forest reduced around 550 V-J features to fewer than 15, which were used in a naive Bayes classifier (R e1071). TCRdb reprocessing: public reads trimmed at Q25 with fastp, clones called with MiXCR, in-frame beta chains kept. Identical CDR3 proteins give one entry, which carries the most common genes and DNA. These V and J calls originate from TCRdb's pipeline instead of the authors' own analysis. The sample records more than 550,000 distinct CDR3 sequences, around 19% of which are singletons. About a sixth of the sample is held by the ten biggest clonotypes.

The chain is made from TRBV4-1 and TRBJ1-1; TRBD1 is a weak D gene call, 5 bases matching. Sequencing was carried out using blood. This clonotype was obtained from a woman aged 45-65 years with Graves' hyperthyroidism that later progressed to Graves' ophthalmopathy. The base sequence is TGCGCCAGCAGCCAAGACCCCCCGACAGCCATAGGCACTGAAGCTTTCTTT. Translated, it gives CASSQDPPTAIGTEAFF.